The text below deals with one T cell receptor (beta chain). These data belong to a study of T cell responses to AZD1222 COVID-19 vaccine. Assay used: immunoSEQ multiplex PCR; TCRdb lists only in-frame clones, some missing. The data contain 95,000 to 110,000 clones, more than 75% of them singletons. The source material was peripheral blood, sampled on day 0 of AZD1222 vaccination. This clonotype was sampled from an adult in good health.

For the CDR3, the DNA is TGTGCCAGCAGCTTCCCCGGGGCTAGCGGGGGGGCCCGCCAAGAGACCCAGTACTTC. Amino acids: CASSFPGASGGARQETQYF. The genes are TRBV7-3 and TRBJ2-5; 12 bases line up with TRBD2. The CDR3 is 19 amino acids. Per germline, CDR1 SGHTA and CDR2 FQGTGA. J lost 1 base, V lost 3 bases, and 12 bases had no gene match.